This entry is about one T cell receptor (beta chain). This entry comes from a study of T cells after yellow fever vaccination. Each CDR3 protein is one row after TCRdb ran MiXCR on the 5' RACE reads. The sample contains 300,000 to 400,000 distinct CDR3 sequences, roughly 9.4% of which appear only once. Trimming shortened V by 2 bases and J by 5 bases, and 12 bases separated the two germline ends. Germline lookup yields CDR1 SGHTA and CDR2 FQGTGA. CDR3 length: 15 amino acids. The receptor was isolated from a man in his late teens or twenties who received the YFV17D yellow fever vaccine. This specimen consisted of PBMCs, obtained on the day of the first yellow fever vaccination. The rearrangement uses TRBV7-3 and TRBJ2-2, with D possibly matching TRBD2 (6 bases). CDR3 coding DNA: TGTGCCAGCAGCTTATTGGCGGGGCAGACCGGGGAGCTGTTTTTT. Its translation is CASSLLAGQTGELFF. Full variable domain (outside the CDR3, taken from reference TRBV7-3 and TRBJ2-2): GAGVSQTPSNKVTEKGKYVELRCDPISGHTALYWYRQSLGQGPEFLIYFQGTGAADDSGLPNDRFFAVRPEGSVSTLKIQRTERGDSAVYLCASSLLAGQTGELFFGEGSRLTVL.